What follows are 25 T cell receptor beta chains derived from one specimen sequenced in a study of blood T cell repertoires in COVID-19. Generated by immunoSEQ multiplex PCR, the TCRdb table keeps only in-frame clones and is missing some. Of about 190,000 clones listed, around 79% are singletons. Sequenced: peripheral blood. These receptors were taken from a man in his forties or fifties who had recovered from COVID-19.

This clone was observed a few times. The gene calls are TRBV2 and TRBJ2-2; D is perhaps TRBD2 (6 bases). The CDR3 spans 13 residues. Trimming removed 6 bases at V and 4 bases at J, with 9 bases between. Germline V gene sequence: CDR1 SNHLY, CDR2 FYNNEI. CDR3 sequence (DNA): TGTGCCAGCAGGGAGGGGAGCACCGGGGAGCTGTTTTTT. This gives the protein CASREGSTGELFF.

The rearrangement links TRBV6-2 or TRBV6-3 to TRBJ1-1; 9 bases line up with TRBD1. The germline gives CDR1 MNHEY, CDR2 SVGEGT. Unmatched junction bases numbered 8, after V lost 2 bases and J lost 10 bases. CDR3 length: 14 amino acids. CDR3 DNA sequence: TGTGCCAGCAGTTACCTCGGGACAGGGAACTCAGCTTTCTTT. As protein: CASSYLGTGNSAFF.

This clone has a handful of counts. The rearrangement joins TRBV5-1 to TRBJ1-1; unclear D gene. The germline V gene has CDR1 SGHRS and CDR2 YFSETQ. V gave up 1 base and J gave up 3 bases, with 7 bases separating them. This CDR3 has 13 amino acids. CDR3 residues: CASSLFTDTEAFF. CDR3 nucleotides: TGCGCCAGCAGCTTGTTTACAGACACTGAAGCTTTCTTT. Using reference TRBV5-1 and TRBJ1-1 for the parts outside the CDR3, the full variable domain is KAGVTQTPRYLIKTRGQQVTLSCSPISGHRSVSWYQQTPGQGLQFLFEYFSETQRNKGNFPGRFSGRQFSNSRSEMNVSTLELGDSALYLCASSLFTDTEAFFGQGTRLTVV.

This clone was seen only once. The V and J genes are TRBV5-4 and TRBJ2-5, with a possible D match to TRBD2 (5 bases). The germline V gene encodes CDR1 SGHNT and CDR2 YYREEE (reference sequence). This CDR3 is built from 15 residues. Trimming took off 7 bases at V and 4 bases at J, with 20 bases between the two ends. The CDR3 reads CASSIGEGNGETQYF. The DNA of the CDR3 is TGTGCCAGCTCCATAGGTGAGGGTAACGGAGAGACCCAGTACTTC.

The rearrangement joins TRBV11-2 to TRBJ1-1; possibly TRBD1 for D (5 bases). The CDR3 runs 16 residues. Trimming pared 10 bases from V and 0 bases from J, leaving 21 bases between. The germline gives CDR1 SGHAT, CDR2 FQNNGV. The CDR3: CANGGVRGGMNTEAFF. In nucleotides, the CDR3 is TGTGCCAACGGGGGGGTAAGGGGAGGCATGAACACTGAAGCTTTCTTT. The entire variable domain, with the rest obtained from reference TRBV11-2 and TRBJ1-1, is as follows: EAGVAQSPRYKIIEKRQSVAFWCNPISGHATLYWYQQILGQGPKLLIQFQNNGVVDDSQLPKDRFSAERLKGVDSTLKIQPAKLEDSAVYLCANGGVRGGMNTEAFFGQGTRLTVV.

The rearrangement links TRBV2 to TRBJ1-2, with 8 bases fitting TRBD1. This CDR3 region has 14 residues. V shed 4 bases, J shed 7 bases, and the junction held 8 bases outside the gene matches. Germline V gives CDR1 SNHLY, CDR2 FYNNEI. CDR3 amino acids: CASSVEGQGAGYTF. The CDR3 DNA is TGTGCCAGCAGTGTCGAGGGGCAGGGGGCTGGCTACACCTTC. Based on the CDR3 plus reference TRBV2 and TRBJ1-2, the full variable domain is EPEVTQTPSHQVTQMGQEVILRCVPISNHLYFYWYRQILGQKVEFLVSFYNNEISEKSEIFDDQFSVERPDGSNFTLKIRSTKLEDSAMYFCASSVEGQGAGYTFGSGTRLTVV.

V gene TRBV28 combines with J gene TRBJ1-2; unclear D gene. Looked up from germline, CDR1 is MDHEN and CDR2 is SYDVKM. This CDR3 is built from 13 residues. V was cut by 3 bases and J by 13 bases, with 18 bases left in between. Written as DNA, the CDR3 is TGTGCCAGCAGTTTTAACCCGGAGCGGGATAGCACCTTC. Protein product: CASSFNPERDSTF.

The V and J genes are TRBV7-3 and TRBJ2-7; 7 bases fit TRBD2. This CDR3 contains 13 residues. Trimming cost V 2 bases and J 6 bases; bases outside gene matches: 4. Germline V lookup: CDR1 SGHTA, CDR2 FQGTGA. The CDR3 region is CASSLATSAEQYF. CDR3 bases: TGTGCCAGCAGCTTAGCCACTAGCGCCGAGCAGTACTTC.

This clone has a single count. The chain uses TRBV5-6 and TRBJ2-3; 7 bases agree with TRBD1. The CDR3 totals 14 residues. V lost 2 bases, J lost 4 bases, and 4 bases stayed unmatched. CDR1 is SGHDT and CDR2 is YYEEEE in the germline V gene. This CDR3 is CASSLTGDPDTQYF. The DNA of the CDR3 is TGTGCCAGCAGCTTAACAGGGGACCCAGATACGCAGTATTTT.

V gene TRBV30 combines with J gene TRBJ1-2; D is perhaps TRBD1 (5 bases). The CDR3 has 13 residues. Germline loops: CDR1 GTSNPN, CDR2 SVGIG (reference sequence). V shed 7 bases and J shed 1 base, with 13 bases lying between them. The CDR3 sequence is CAFVWGGNYGYTF. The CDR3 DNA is TGTGCCTTTGTATGGGGGGGTAACTATGGCTACACCTTC.

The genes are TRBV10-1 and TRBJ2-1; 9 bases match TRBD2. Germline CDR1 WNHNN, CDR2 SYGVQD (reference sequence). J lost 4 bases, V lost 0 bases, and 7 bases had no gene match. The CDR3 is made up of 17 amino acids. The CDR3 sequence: CASSESQVAGGYNEQFF. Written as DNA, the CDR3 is TGCGCCAGCAGTGAGTCGCAAGTTGCGGGAGGGTACAATGAGCAGTTCTTC.

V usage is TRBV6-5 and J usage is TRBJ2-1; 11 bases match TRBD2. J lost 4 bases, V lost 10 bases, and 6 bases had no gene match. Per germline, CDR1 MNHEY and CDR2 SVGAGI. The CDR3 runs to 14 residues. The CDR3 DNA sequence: TGTGCCACGCGACTAGCGGGAACTTACAATGAGCAGTTCTTC. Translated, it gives CATRLAGTYNEQFF.

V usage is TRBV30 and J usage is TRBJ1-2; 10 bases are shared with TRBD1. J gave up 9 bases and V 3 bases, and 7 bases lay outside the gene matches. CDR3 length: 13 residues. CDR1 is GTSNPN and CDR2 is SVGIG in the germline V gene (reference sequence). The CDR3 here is CAWRTGGYGSYTF. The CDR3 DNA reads TGTGCCTGGAGGACAGGGGGCTATGGTAGCTACACCTTC.

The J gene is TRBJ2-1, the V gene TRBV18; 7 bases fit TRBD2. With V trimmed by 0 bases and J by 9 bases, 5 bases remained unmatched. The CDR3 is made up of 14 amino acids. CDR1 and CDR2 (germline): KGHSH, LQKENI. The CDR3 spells CASSPPSGIGEQFF. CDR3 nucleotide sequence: TGTGCCAGCTCACCACCGAGCGGGATTGGTGAGCAGTTCTTC.

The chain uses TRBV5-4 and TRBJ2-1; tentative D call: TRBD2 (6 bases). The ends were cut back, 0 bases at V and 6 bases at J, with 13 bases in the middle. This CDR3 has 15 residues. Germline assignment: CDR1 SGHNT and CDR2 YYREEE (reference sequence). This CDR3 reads CASSLASRRGNEQFF. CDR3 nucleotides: TGTGCCAGCAGCTTGGCCTCTCGGCGGGGCAATGAGCAGTTCTTC.

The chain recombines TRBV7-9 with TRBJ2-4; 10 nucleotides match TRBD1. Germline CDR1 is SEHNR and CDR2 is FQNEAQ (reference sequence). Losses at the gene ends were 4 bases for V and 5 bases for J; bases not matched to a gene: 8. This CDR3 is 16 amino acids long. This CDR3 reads CASSWPGTGEENIQYF. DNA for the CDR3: TGTGCCAGCAGCTGGCCCGGGACAGGGGAGGAAAACATTCAGTACTTC. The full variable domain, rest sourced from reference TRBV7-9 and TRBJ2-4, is DTGVSQNPRHKITKRGQNVTFRCDPISEHNRLYWYRQTLGQGPEFLTYFQNEAQLEKSRLLSDRFSAERPKGSFSTLEIQRTEQGDSAMYLCASSWPGTGEENIQYFGAGTRLSVL.

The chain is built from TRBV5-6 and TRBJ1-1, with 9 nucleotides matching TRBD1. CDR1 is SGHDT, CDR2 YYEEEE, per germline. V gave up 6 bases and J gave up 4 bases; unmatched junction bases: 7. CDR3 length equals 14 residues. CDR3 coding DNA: TGTGCCAGCACCCAACAGGGGGCACGCACTGAAGCTTTCTTT. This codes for CASTQQGARTEAFF.

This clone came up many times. CDR3 loop: CASSLSNAGLSEKLFF. CDR3 bases: TGTGCCAGCAGTTTATCGAACGCAGGTTTAAGTGAAAAACTGTTTTTT. The rearrangement uses TRBV27 and TRBJ1-4; D is uncertain. Germline CDR1 is MNHEY and CDR2 is SMNVEV (reference sequence). Trimming cost V 0 bases and J 7 bases, with 15 bases left between them. This CDR3 contains 16 residues.

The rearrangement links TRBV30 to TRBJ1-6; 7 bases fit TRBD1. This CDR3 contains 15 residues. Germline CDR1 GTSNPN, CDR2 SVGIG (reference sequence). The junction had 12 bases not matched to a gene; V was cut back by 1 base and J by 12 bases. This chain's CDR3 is CAWSAIDRDLEPLHF. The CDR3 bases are TGTGCCTGGAGTGCCATCGACAGGGATCTTGAACCCCTCCACTTT.

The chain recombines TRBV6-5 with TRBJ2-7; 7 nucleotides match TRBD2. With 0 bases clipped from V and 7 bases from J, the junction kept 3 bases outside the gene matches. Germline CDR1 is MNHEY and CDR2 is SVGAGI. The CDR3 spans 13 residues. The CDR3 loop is CASSYSSGGEQYF. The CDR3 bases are TGTGCCAGCAGTTACTCCTCGGGGGGAGAGCAGTACTTC.

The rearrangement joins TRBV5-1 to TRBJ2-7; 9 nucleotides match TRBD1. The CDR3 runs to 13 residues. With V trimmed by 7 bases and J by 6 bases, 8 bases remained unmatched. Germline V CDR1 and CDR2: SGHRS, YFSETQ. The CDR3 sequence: CASSRDREPEQYF. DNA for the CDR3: TGCGCCAGCTCCCGGGACAGGGAACCCGAGCAGTACTTC. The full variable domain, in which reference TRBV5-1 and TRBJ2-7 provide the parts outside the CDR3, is KAGVTQTPRYLIKTRGQQVTLSCSPISGHRSVSWYQQTPGQGLQFLFEYFSETQRNKGNFPGRFSGRQFSNSRSEMNVSTLELGDSALYLCASSRDREPEQYFGPGTRLTVT.

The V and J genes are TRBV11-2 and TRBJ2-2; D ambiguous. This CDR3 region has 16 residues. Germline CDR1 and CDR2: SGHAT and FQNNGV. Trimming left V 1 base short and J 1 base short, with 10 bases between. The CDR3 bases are TGTGCCAGCAGCTTAGCGGCAGGCCAGAACACCGGGGAGCTGTTTTTT. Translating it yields CASSLAAGQNTGELFF.

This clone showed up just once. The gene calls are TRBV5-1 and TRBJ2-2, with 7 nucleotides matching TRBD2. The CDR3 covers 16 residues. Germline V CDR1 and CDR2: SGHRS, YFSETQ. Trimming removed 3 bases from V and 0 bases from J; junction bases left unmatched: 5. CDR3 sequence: CASSSPLAANTGELFF. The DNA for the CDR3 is TGCGCCAGCAGCTCCCCGCTAGCGGCGAACACCGGGGAGCTGTTTTTT. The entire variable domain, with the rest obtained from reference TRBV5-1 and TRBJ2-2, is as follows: KAGVTQTPRYLIKTRGQQVTLSCSPISGHRSVSWYQQTPGQGLQFLFEYFSETQRNKGNFPGRFSGRQFSNSRSEMNVSTLELGDSALYLCASSSPLAANTGELFFGEGSRLTVL.

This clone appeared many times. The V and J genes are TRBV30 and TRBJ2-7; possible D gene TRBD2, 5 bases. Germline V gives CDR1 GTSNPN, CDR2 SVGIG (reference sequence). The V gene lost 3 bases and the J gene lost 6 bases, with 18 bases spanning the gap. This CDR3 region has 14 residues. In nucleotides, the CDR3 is TGTGCCTGGAGCACCAGCGGTTCGACGGCCGAGCAGTACTTC. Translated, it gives CAWSTSGSTAEQYF.

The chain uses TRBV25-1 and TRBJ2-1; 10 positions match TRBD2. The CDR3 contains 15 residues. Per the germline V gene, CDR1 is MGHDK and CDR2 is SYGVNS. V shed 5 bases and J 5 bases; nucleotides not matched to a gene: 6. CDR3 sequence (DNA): TGTGCCAGCAGTCGGACTAGCGGACTAAACAATGAGCAGTTCTTC. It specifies CASSRTSGLNNEQFF.